The following is a T cell receptor (beta chain) sequence with its context. Germline lookup yields CDR1 SGDLS and CDR2 YYNGEE. Losses at the gene ends were 4 bases for V and 3 bases for J; bases not matched to a gene: 5. The CDR3 is 15 residues long. In the original workflow: Researchers report that nucleated cell counts were estimated from reference gene primer amplification. Measured with immunoSEQ multiplex PCR; TCRdb has only the in-frame clones, and not every one. That table is the source of V, J and clone size, and D and trimming were worked out from the DNA. In the table there are 350,000 or so clones, around 88% of which are singletons. The source of the sample is a study of blood T cell repertoires in COVID-19. Study information: The United States, Italy and Spain provided the acute and convalescent COVID-19 samples. The cDNA or gDNA used as material had been derived from T cells, B-cell-depleted T cells, or PBMCs.

The rearrangement links TRBV9 to TRBJ2-7, with TRBD2 matching over 12 bases. This TCR was sampled from a man aged 30-40 years with active or convalescent COVID-19. The sequenced material came from peripheral blood. CDR3 in DNA: TGTGCCAGCAGCAGGACTAGCGGGAAATACTACGAGCAGTACTTC. Translation gives CASSRTSGKYYEQYF.